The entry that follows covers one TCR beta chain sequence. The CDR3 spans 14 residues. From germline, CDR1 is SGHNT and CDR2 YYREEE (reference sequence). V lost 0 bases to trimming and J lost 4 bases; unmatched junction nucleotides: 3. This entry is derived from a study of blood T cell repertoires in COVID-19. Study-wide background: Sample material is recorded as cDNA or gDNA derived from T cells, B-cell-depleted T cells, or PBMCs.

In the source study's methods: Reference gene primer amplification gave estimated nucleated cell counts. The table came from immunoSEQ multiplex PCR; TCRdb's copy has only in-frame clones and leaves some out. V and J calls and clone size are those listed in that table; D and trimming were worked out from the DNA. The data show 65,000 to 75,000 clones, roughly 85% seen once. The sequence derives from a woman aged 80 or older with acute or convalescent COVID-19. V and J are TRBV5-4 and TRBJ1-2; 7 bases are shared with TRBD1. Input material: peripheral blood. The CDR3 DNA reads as TGTGCCAGCAGCTTGGAGTCAGGGGGCTATGGCTACACCTTC. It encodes CASSLESGGYGYTF.